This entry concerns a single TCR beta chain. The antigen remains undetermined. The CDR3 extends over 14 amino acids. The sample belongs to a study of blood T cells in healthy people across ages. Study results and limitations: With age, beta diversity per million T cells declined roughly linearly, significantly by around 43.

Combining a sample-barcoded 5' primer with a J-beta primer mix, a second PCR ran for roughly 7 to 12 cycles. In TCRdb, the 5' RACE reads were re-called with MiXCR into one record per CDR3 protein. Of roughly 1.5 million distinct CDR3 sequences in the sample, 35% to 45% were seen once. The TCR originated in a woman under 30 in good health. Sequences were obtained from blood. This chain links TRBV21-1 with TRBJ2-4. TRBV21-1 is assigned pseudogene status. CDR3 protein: CASSKGVGKNIQYF. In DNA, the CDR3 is TGTGCCAGCAGCAAAGGAGTAGGGAAAAACATTCAGTACTTC.